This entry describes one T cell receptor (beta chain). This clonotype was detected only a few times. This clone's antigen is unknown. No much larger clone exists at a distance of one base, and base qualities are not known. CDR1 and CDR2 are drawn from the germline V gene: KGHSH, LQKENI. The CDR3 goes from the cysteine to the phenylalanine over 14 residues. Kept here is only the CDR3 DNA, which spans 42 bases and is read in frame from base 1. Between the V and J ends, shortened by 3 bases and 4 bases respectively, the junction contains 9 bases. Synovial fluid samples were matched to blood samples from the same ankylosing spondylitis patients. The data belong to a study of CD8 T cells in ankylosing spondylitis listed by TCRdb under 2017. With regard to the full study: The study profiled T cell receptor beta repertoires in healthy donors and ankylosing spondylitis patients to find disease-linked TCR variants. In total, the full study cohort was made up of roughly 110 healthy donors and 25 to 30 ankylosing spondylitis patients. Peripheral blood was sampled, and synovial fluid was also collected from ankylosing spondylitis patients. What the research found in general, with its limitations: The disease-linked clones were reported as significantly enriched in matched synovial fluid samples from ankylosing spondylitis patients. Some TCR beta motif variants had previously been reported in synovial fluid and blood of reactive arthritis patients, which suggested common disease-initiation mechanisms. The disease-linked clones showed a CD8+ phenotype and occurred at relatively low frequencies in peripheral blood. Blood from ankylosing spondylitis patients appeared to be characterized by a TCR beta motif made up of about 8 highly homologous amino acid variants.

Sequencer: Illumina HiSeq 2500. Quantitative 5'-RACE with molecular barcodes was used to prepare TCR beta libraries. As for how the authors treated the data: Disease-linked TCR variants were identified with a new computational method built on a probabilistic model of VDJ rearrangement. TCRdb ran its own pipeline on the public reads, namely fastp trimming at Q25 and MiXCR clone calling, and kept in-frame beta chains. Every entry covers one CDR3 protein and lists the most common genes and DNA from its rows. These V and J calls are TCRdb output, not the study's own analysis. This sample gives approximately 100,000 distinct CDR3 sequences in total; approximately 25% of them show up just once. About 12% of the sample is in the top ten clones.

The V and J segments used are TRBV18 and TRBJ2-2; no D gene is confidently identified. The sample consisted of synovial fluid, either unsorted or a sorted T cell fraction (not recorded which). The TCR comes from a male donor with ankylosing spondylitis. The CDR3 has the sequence CASSPPVPTGELFF. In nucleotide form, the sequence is TGTGCCAGCTCACCGCCAGTACCCACCGGGGAGCTGTTTTTT.